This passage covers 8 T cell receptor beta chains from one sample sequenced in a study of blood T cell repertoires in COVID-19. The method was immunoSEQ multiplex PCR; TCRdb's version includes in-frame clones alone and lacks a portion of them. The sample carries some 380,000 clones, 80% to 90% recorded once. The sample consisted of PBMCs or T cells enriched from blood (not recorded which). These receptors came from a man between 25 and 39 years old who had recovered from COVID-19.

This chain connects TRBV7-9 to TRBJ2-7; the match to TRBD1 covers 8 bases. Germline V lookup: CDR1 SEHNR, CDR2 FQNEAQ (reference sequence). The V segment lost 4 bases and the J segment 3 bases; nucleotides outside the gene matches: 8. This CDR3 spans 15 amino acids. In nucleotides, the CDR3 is TGTGCCAGCAGCTCCCGGACAGGGACGGACTACGAGCAGTACTTC. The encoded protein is CASSSRTGTDYEQYF.

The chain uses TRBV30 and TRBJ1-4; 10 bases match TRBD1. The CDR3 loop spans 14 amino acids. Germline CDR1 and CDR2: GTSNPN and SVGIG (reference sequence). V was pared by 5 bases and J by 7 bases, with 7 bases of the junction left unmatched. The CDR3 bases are TGTGCCTGGGTCCCGGGACAGGGGAGTGAAAAACTGTTTTTT. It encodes CAWVPGQGSEKLFF.

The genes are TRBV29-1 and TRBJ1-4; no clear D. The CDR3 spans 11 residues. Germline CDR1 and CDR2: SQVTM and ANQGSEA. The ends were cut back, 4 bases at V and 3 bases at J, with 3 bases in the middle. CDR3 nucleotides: TGCAGCGTTGCGGCTAATGAAAAACTGTTTTTT. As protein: CSVAANEKLFF.

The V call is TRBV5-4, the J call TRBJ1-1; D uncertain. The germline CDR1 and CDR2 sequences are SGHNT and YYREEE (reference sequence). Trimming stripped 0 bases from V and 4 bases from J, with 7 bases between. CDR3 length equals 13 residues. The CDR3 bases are TGTGCCAGCAGCTTGGTAGGGAGCACTGAAGCTTTCTTT. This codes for CASSLVGSTEAFF.

The CDR3 is CASNRQGITDTQYF. The CDR3 region has the DNA TGTGCCAGCAATCGACAGGGTATAACAGATACGCAGTATTTT. The chain couples TRBV2 to TRBJ2-3; TRBD1 aligns across 7 bases. V shed 7 bases, J shed 3 bases, and the junction held 7 bases outside the gene matches. Germline V CDR1 and CDR2: SNHLY, FYNNEI. This CDR3 region has 14 residues. Variable domain in full (rest from reference TRBV2 and TRBJ2-3): EPEVTQTPSHQVTQMGQEVILRCVPISNHLYFYWYRQILGQKVEFLVSFYNNEISEKSEIFDDQFSVERPDGSNFTLKIRSTKLEDSAMYFCASNRQGITDTQYFGPGTRLTVL.

The CDR3 protein is CASSQTANSGNTIYF. The CDR3 region has the DNA TGTGCCAGCTCTCAAACTGCTAACTCTGGAAACACCATATATTTT. The chain uses TRBV18 and TRBJ1-3; the D is unclear. Deletions cut 6 bases from V and 0 bases from J, with 12 bases between. This CDR3 has 15 residues. CDR1 KGHSH and CDR2 LQKENI come from the germline V gene.

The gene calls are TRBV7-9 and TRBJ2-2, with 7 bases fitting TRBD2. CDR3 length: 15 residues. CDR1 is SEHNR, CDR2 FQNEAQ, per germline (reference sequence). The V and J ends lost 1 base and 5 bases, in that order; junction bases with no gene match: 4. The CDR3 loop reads CASSLGLAETGELFF. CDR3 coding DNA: TGTGCCAGCAGCTTAGGCCTAGCGGAAACCGGGGAGCTGTTTTTT.

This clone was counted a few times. CDR3 sequence (DNA): TGTGCCAGCAGTCGCGGGGAGGGTCACTATGGCTACACCTTC. Its protein is CASSRGEGHYGYTF. The V and J genes are TRBV7-9 and TRBJ1-2; D gene ambiguous. CDR1 is SEHNR, CDR2 FQNEAQ, per germline (reference sequence). The CDR3 loop spans 14 amino acids. Trimming took 6 bases from V and 3 from J, leaving 14 bases between them.